The sequence of this T cell receptor beta chain was determined in a study of T cell repertoires in cytomegalovirus infection. Study overall: Indications came from public TCR beta signatures; they pointed to CMV infection and to a matching HLA type. Findings of the study overall: The ex vivo response was dominated by HLA-C-restricted CMV-specific TCR beta clonotypes.

MiXCR, run by TCRdb on the reads, gives a single entry per CDR3 protein. The data show about a million distinct CDR3 sequences, roughly 30% seen once. The table lists this clonotype with many counts. The antigen remains unidentified. The V end was cut by 2 bases, the J end by 1 base, with 5 bases between. Germline V gene sequence: CDR1 MNHEY, CDR2 SVGAGI. The CDR3 totals 13 residues. The rearrangement joins TRBV6-5 to TRBJ1-1, with D possibly matching TRBD1 (5 bases). This clonotype was obtained from a human donor in good health (CMV status not recorded). Some clones in this sample may be carry-over from other donors' samples. The specimen comprised cultured CD8+ T cells from PBMCs, sampled from culture after CMV antigen stimulation. Written as DNA, the CDR3 is TGTGCCAGCAGTTACGGGGGGAACACTGAAGCTTTCTTT. Its protein product is CASSYGGNTEAFF.